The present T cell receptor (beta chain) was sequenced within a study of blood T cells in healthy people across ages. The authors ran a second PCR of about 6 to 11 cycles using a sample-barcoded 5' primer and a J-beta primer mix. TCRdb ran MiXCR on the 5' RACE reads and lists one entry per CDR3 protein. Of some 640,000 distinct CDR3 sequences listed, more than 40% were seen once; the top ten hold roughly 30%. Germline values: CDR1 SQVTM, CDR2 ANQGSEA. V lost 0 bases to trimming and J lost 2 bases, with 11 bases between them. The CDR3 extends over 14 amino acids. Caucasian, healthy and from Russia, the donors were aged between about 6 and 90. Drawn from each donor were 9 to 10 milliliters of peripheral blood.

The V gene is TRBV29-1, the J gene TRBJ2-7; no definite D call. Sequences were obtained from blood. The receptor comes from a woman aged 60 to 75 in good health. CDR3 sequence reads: CSVEDPTTTYEQYF. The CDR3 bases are TGCAGCGTTGAAGATCCGACAACCACCTACGAGCAGTACTTC.